This TCR beta chain was obtained from a study of blood T cell repertoires in COVID-19. Background on the study: Whether acute or convalescent, the COVID-19 samples came from the United States, Italy and Spain.

The Seattle patients joined while their infection was active and were tracked longitudinally afterward. CDR3 length: 13 amino acids. The germline V gene encodes CDR1 SGHRS and CDR2 YFSETQ. V was cut by 3 bases and J by 10 bases, with 15 bases left in between. Per the study methods: Scientists estimated how many nucleated cells there were by amplifying reference gene primers. Using immunoSEQ multiplex PCR, the repertoire was profiled, and TCRdb retains in-frame clones only, with some absent. That table gives V, J and clone size, and the DNA gave D and trimming. The sample holds 250,000 to 300,000 clones; nearly 90% are singletons and the top ten take 2.1%.

The chain combines TRBV5-1 with TRBJ2-3, with D perhaps matching TRBD2 (5 bases). Sequencing input: peripheral blood. This clonotype originated in a woman aged 60-75 years with COVID-19, enrolled during active disease. The CDR3 DNA sequence: TGCGCCAGCAGCTCCGGATGGGAGCAAGCGCAGTATTTT. Its translation: CASSSGWEQAQYF.